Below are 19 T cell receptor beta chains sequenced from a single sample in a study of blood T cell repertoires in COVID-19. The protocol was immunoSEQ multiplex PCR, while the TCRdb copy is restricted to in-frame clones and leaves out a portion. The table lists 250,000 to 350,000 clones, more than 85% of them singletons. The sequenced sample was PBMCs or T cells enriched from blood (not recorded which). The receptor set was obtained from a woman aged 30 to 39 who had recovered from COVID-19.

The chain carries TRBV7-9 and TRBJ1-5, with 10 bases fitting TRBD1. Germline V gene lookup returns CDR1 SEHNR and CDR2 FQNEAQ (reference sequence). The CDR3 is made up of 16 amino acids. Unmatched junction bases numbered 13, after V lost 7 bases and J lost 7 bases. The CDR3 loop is CASTKTGGELRQPQHF. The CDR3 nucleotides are TGTGCCAGCACCAAGACAGGGGGCGAATTGAGACAGCCCCAGCATTTT.

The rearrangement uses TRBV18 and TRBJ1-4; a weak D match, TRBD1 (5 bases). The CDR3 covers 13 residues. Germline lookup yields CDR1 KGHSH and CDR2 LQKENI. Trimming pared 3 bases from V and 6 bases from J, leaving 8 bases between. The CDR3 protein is CASSPQGDEKLFF. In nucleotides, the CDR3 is TGTGCCAGCTCACCCCAGGGCGATGAAAAACTGTTTTTT.

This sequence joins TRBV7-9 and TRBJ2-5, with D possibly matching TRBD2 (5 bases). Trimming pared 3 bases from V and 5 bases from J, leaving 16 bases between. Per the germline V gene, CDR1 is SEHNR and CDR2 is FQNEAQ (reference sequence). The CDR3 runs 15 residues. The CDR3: CASSFPGGVPETQYF. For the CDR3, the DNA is TGTGCCAGCAGCTTCCCCGGAGGTGTCCCGGAGACCCAGTACTTC.

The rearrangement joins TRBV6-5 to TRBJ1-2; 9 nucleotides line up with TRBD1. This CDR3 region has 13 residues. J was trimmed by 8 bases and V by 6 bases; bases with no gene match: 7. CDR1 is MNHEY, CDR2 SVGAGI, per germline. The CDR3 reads CASSPGQGWGYTF. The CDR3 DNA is TGTGCCAGCAGCCCGGGACAGGGCTGGGGCTACACCTTC.

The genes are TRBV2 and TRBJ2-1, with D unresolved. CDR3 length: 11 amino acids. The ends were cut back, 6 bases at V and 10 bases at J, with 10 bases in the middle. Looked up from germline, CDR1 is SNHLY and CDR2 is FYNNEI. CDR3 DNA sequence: TGTGCCAGCAGGGATATTAGCGAGCAGTTCTTC. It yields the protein CASRDISEQFF.

The CDR3 bases are TGTGCCAGCAGCATGGGACTAGCGGGGGCTAAACCGTACTTC. This sequence encodes CASSMGLAGAKPYF. The chain couples TRBV7-9 to TRBJ2-5; TRBD2 agrees at 14 bases. After removal of 5 bases from V and 13 bases from J, the junction contained 9 bases not matched to a gene. The CDR3 totals 14 residues. The germline CDR1 and CDR2 sequences are SEHNR and FQNEAQ (reference sequence).

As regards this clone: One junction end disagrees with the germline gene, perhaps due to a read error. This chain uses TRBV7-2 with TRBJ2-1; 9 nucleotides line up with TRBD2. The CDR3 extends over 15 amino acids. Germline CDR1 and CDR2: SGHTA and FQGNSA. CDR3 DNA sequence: TGTGCCAGCAGATTAGCGGGAGCACACTACAATGAGCAGTTCTTC. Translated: CASRLAGAHYNEQFF.

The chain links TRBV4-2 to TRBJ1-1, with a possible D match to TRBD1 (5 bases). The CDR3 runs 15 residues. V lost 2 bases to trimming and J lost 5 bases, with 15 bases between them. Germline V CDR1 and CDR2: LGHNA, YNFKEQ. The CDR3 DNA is TGTGCCAGCAGCCAAAAGGTTACAGGAGCGACTGAAGCTTTCTTT. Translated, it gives CASSQKVTGATEAFF.

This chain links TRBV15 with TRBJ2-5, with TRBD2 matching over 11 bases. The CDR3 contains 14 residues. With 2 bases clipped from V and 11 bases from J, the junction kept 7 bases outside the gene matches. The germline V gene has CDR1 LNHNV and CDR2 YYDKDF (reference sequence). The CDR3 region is CATSRLAGGSEQYF. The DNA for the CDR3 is TGTGCCACCAGCAGATTAGCGGGGGGGTCCGAACAGTACTTC.

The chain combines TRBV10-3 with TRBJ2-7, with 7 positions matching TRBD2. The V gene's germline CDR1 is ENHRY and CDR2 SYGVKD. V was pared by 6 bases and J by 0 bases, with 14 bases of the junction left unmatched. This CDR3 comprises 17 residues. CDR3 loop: CAIRRGTTEPTSYEQYF. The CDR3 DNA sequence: TGTGCCATCAGAAGAGGGACTACCGAACCGACCTCCTACGAGCAGTACTTC.

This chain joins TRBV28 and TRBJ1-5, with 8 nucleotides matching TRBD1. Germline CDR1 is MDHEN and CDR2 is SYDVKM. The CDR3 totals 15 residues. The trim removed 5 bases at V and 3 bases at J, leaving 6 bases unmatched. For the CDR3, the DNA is TGTGCCAGCAGTAGGACAGGGTCCTACAATCAGCCCCAGCATTTT. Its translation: CASSRTGSYNQPQHF.

The CDR3 nucleotides read TGTGCCAGCAGCTTAGTAACCGGGGATATTTACGAGCAGTACTTC. It yields the protein CASSLVTGDIYEQYF. This sequence joins TRBV11-3 and TRBJ2-7, with a possible D match to TRBD2 (5 bases). The germline V gene encodes CDR1 SGHNT and CDR2 YENEEA. V lost 1 base to trimming and J lost 4 bases, with 14 bases between them. The CDR3 totals 15 residues.

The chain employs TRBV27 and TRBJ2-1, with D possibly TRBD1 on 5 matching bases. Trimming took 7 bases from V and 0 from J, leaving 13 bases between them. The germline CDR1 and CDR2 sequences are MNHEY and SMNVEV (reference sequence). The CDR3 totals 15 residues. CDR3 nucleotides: TGTGCCAGCATGGTGGGGCTGGGCTCCTACAATGAGCAGTTCTTC. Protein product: CASMVGLGSYNEQFF.

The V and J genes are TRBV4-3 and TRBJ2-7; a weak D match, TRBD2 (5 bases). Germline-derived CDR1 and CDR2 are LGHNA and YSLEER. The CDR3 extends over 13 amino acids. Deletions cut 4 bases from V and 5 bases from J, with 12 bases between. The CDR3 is CASSPRRGNEQYF. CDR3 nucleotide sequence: TGCGCCAGCAGCCCCCGACGAGGGAACGAGCAGTACTTC.

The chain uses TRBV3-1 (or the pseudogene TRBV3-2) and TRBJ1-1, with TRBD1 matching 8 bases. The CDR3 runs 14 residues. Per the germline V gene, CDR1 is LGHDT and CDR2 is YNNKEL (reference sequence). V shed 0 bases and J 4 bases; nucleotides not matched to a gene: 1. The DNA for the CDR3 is TGTGCCAGCAGCCAAGAACAGGGGGGCACTGAAGCTTTCTTT. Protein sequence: CASSQEQGGTEAFF.

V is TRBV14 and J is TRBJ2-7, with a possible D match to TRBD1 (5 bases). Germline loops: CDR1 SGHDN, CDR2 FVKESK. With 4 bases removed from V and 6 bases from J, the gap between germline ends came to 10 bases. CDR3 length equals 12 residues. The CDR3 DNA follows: TGTGCCAGCAGCCCGCAGGGAACCGAGCAGTACTTC. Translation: CASSPQGTEQYF.

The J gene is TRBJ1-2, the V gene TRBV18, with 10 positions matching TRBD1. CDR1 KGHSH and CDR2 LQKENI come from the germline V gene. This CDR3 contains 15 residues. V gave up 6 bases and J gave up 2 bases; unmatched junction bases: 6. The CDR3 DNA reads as TGTGCCAGCTCTGCCGGGACAGGGGACAACTATGGCTACACCTTC. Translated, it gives CASSAGTGDNYGYTF.

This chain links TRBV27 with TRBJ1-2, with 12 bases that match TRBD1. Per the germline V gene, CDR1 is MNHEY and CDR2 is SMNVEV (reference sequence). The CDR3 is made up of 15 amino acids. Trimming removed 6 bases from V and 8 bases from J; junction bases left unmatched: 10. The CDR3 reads CASRAPGQGAGGYTF. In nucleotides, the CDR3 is TGTGCCAGCAGGGCACCGGGACAGGGGGCGGGCGGCTACACCTTC.

The DNA of the CDR3 is TGCGCCAGCAGCTTGGGTGCGGGTAACACTGAAGCTTTCTTT. This codes for CASSLGAGNTEAFF. The gene calls are TRBV5-1 and TRBJ1-1; D gene uncertain. Germline-derived CDR1 and CDR2 are SGHRS and YFSETQ. Trimming took 0 bases from V and 2 from J, leaving 8 bases between them. This CDR3 is built from 14 residues.